The clone carrying this TCR beta chain was counted a few times. Its target is not known. TCRdb re-derived calls from the RT-PCR reads in MiXCR, one entry per CDR3 protein. The table has about 570,000 distinct CDR3 sequences, roughly 10% seen once; the top ten hold roughly 10%. This sample was taken from a study of response to subunit inactivated influenza vaccine. Germline lookup yields CDR1 SGHTA and CDR2 FQGTGA. V was pared by 3 bases and J by 0 bases, with 8 bases between. The CDR3 extends over 15 amino acids. Study-level results: Only a handful of new T cells, the authors suggested, are recruited with each seasonal influenza vaccination.

The sequencing here drew on PBMCs from blood, taken on the day of vaccination. The chain has TRBV7-3 and TRBJ2-2, with D unclear. The origin of this receptor is a man aged 45-65 years who received an inactivated influenza vaccine. Here the CDR3 DNA reads TGTGCCAGCAGCTTGGGGTACGCGAACACCGGGGAGCTGTTTTTT. This translates into CASSLGYANTGELFF.